The following is a TCR beta chain sequence with its context. The antigen is not known. The sample is drawn from a study of T cell responses to AZD1222 COVID-19 vaccine. General study findings and limits: Unmutated variant regions reportedly attract nearly half of all spike-specific TCRs. Repertoire sampling was restricted to post-peak T cell response timepoints. Two doses of AZD1222 preceded a rise in Spike-specific TCR breadth and depth. AZD1222 recipients seropositive at baseline numbered only six.

CDR3 length: 14 amino acids. CDR1 is MNHEY and CDR2 is SVGEGT in the germline V gene. Between the trimmed V and J ends, which lost 7 bases and 5 bases, there was a span of 14 bases. TCRdb keeps only in-frame clones here, not all; method: immunoSEQ multiplex PCR. Of about 180,000 clones listed, over 80% were seen once; the top ten hold around 4.5%. This receptor was identified in an adult who received the MenACWY meningococcal vaccine as a control. The sequenced sample was peripheral blood, obtained 28 days after the second dose of the MenACWY control vaccine. J is TRBJ2-2 and V is TRBV6-2 or TRBV6-3, with D possibly TRBD1 on 5 matching bases. In DNA, the CDR3 is TGTGCCAGCAACCCCGCAGGGCGGACCGGGGAGCTGTTTTTT. This sequence encodes CASNPAGRTGELFF.